This T cell receptor beta chain was profiled in a study of blood T cell repertoires in COVID-19. CDR1 and CDR2 from the germline V gene are SNHLY and FYNNEI. The CDR3 totals 13 residues. Deletions cut 7 bases from V and 5 bases from J, with 12 bases between. Using immunoSEQ multiplex PCR, the repertoire was profiled, and TCRdb retains in-frame clones only, with some absent. The table shows about 60,000 clones, with approximately 86% occurring only once. The gene calls are TRBV2 and TRBJ1-5, with D possibly TRBD1 on 6 matching bases. The sample taken for sequencing was peripheral blood. The sequence derives from a man aged 60 to 69 with acute or convalescent COVID-19. CDR3 protein: CASMQGRDQPQHF. The CDR3, as DNA: TGTGCCAGCATGCAGGGGAGGGATCAGCCCCAGCATTTT.